This T cell receptor (beta chain) was sequenced during a study of blood T cell repertoires in COVID-19 (dated by TCRdb to 2018 to 2021). About the study as a whole: Samples covering the acute and convalescent phases of COVID-19 were provided by collaborators in the United States, Italy and Spain. Where available, HLA class I and class II types were taken from metadata supplied by the sample provider and were not determined by assay-based typing. The sample metadata nearly always contained a de-identified subject ID, COVID-19 status, age in years and sex. The dataset comprised deeply sampled blood TCRbeta repertoires from subjects exposed to, actively infected with, or recovered from COVID-19. The repertoires were made available in a free public database intended to serve as a resource for research on the immune response to SARS-CoV-2. The material from the prospective study consisted of cDNA or gDNA derived from T cells, B-cell-depleted T cells, or PBMCs. Samples came from the ongoing ImmuneRACE study (first 160 participants) plus 1,254 subjects from 6 global collaborators. General study outcomes and caveats: The amount of clinical and demographic metadata varied by source and participant and was provided uncurated.

Trimmed from V: 0 bases; trimmed from J: 3 bases; junction bases lacking a gene match: 6. The CDR3 holds 15 amino acids from the cysteine to the phenylalanine. Left in the record is the CDR3 DNA by itself, 45 bases read in frame from the first base. From the germline V gene, CDR1 is SGHDT and CDR2 is YYEEEE. As to this clone: Its recognized antigen is unknown. Nothing much larger sits one base from this clone, and base qualities are not available.

TCRbeta CDR3 regions were amplified from genomic DNA using the immunoSEQ Assay, a bias-controlled multiplex PCR. In the source study's methods: Within the assay, amplification of reference gene primers was used to estimate how many nucleated cells each sample contained. To quantify the absolute abundance of each unique TCRbeta CDR3 rearrangement, sequence reads were collapsed and filtered. Productive Simpson clonality was computed per sample as the square root of Simpson's diversity index over productive rearrangements. TCRdb's version of the immuneACCESS table is confined to in-frame rearrangements and falls short of the full clone set. An unresolved V gene accounts for under half of the shortfall where checked; the remainder is of unknown origin. For V, J and clone size, that table is used; D and trimming come from the DNA. Recorded for this sample are 37,000 or so clones; roughly 90% of them occurred a single time. Of the sample, less than 7% is held by the ten largest clones.

The collaborating institutions used their own protocols to collect whole blood in K2EDTA tubes. For TCRbeta analysis, collaborators shipped samples in one of three forms: frozen whole blood, isolated PBMCs, or DNA extracted from either of those sample types. The V and J genes are TRBV5-6 and TRBJ2-7; 7 bases in the junction line up with TRBD2. The sequencing sample was made of peripheral blood. The clonotype was recovered from a human donor in a cohort sampled during active COVID-19. The sequenced DNA: TGTGCCAGCAGCTTGGTGGTTACGGGGGGCTACGAGCAGTACTTC. Protein translation: CASSLVVTGGYEQYF.